The clone carrying this T cell receptor beta chain was seen more than once but under ten times. TCRdb re-derived calls from the RT-PCR reads in MiXCR, one entry per CDR3 protein. The sample lists roughly 230,000 distinct CDR3 sequences, roughly an eighth occurring once. This sample stems from a study of patients and donors after allogeneic stem cell transplantation. The CDR3 is 17 amino acids. Germline CDR1 is SGHNT and CDR2 is YYREEE (reference sequence). V gave up 2 bases and J gave up 5 bases; unmatched junction bases: 8. The chain has TRBV5-4 and TRBJ2-3, with TRBD2 identical over 13 bases. The sequenced material came from blood, either unsorted or a sorted T cell fraction (not recorded which). The sequence was collected from a human donor who was either an allogeneic HSCT recipient or a stem cell or donor lymphocyte infusion donor (not recorded which). It is not recorded whose cells these are; they may come from a transplant donor. The CDR3 bases are TGTGCCAGCAGCTTTAGGAGACTAGCGGGAGGAGTAGATACGCAGTATTTT. Translated: CASSFRRLAGGVDTQYF.